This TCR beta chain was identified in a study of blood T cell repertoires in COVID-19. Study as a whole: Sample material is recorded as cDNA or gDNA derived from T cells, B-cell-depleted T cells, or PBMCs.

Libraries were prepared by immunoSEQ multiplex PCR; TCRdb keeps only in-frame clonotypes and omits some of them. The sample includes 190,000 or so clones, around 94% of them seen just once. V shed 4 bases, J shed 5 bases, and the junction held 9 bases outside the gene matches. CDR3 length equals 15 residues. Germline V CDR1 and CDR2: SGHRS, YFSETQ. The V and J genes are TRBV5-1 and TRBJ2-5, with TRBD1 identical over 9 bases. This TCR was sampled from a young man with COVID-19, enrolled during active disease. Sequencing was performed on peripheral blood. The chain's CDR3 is CASSPGQGYRETQYF. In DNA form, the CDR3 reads TGCGCCAGCAGCCCCGGACAGGGGTATAGGGAGACCCAGTACTTC.